This T cell receptor (beta chain) originates from a study of blood T cell repertoires in COVID-19. Generated by immunoSEQ multiplex PCR, the TCRdb table keeps only in-frame clones and is missing some. This sample yields about 160,000 clones, of which roughly nine tenths are seen a single time; approximately 4% belongs to the top ten. With 6 bases clipped from V and 4 bases from J, the junction kept 6 bases outside the gene matches. Germline V lookup: CDR1 ENHRY, CDR2 SYGVKD. The CDR3 runs 14 residues. The sample consisted of peripheral blood. This chain joins TRBV10-3 and TRBJ1-1, with 9 positions matching TRBD1. The source of this sequence is a woman in her 70s with acute or convalescent COVID-19. DNA of the CDR3: TGTGCCATCAGCGGCTCGGGACAGGGCACTGAAGCTTTCTTT. Protein: CAISGSGQGTEAFF.